This TCR beta chain was retrieved from a study of shared clonotypes between healthy human individuals. Study-wide background: Those who served as donors were a couple of women and a few men between the ages of 18 and 49. Study-wide findings and caveats: Blood was the sole source, and tissue repertoires probably differ. Genetic and exposure-history diversity was limited by the small donor number.

Per germline, CDR1 MDHEN and CDR2 SYDVKM. Trimming removed 6 bases from V and 8 bases from J; junction bases left unmatched: 7. The CDR3 loop spans 14 amino acids. Clones were read by immunoSEQ multiplex PCR, and TCRdb kept only the in-frame ones, dropping some. The data hold 2 million to 2.5 million clones, with 93% observed a single time. Regarding this clone: Its matching antigen is unknown.

The TCR originated in a man aged 18 to 29 in good health. Some clones in this sample may be carry-over from other donors' samples. The sample was naive CD4+ T cells from PBMCs. The sample's subset: CD45RA+ positively selected. This chain connects TRBV28 to TRBJ1-6; 7 bases agree with TRBD1. This CDR3 reads CASRRGTVYSPLHF. The CDR3 DNA sequence: TGTGCCAGCAGGAGAGGGACAGTCTATTCACCCCTCCACTTT.